The 15 T cell receptor beta chains in this list originate from one sample, sequenced in a study of cytotoxic CD8 clonotypes in ibrutinib-treated CLL. Here immunoSEQ multiplex PCR was the method, and the copy in TCRdb shows in-frame clones only, minus some. Of some 120,000 clones in the sample, roughly 84% were seen once. Sequences were derived from PBMCs, sampled after 24 months of ibrutinib treatment. The receptors derive from a human donor with chronic lymphocytic leukemia.

In DNA, the CDR3 is TGTGCCAGGGTTCAGGGGGGGAGTGGCTACACCTTC. Protein: CARVQGGSGYTF. The chain joins TRBV19 to TRBJ1-2; 7 bases are a match to TRBD1. Germline assignment: CDR1 LNHDA and CDR2 SQIVND (reference sequence). V was pared by 9 bases and J by 7 bases, with 8 bases of the junction left unmatched. This CDR3 spans 12 amino acids.

This clone was recorded a few times. The chain couples TRBV11-2 to TRBJ1-2; D is undetermined. The ends were cut back, 5 bases at V and 8 bases at J, with 21 bases in the middle. Germline lookup yields CDR1 SGHAT and CDR2 FQNNGV. The CDR3 covers 15 residues. The CDR3 DNA follows: TGTGCCAGCAGCCAACTGGACGGTCATTCGGGGGGCTACACCTTC. The encoded protein is CASSQLDGHSGGYTF.

The chain recombines TRBV27 with TRBJ1-1; D not certain. V lost 9 bases to trimming and J lost 3 bases, with 14 bases between them. The V gene's germline CDR1 is MNHEY and CDR2 SMNVEV (reference sequence). The CDR3 spans 13 residues. For the CDR3, the DNA is TGTGCCAGTCGCGAGCAGCCCCACACTGAAGCTTTCTTT. Protein product: CASREQPHTEAFF.

CDR3 nucleotides: TGTGCCAGCAGCGAACGCGGGGGGGCGGACACAGATACGCAGTATTTT. It encodes CASSERGGADTDTQYF. The genes are TRBV7-6 and TRBJ2-3, with 9 bases matching TRBD2. CDR1 and CDR2 (germline): SGHVS, FNYEAQ. This CDR3 is built from 16 residues. V lost 5 bases to trimming and J lost 2 bases; unmatched junction nucleotides: 8.

J is TRBJ1-1 and V is TRBV11-1, with 7 bases matching TRBD1. CDR3 length: 14 residues. The junction had 4 bases not matched to a gene; V was cut back by 4 bases and J by 2 bases. The V gene's germline CDR1 is SGHAT and CDR2 FQDESV (reference sequence). The chain's CDR3 is CASSSRQGNTEAFF. CDR3 bases: TGTGCCAGCAGCTCTAGACAGGGAAACACTGAAGCTTTCTTT.

The chain combines TRBV6-1 with TRBJ1-2; 12 bases match TRBD1. Germline loops: CDR1 MNHNS, CDR2 SASEGT. The V and J ends lost 1 base and 4 bases, in that order; junction bases with no gene match: 7. CDR3 length equals 17 residues. The CDR3 loop reads CASSEDRGTGGAYGYTF. The CDR3 DNA reads as TGTGCCAGCAGTGAAGATCGAGGGACAGGGGGCGCCTATGGCTACACCTTC.

This rearrangement joins TRBV6-1 to TRBJ2-1; no firm D call. The CDR3 runs 12 residues. Trimming shortened V by 3 bases and J by 6 bases, and 6 bases separated the two germline ends. Germline V gene sequence: CDR1 MNHNS, CDR2 SASEGT. CDR3 region: CASSDQLNEQFF. CDR3 DNA: TGTGCCAGCAGTGATCAGCTCAATGAGCAGTTCTTC.

The chain combines TRBV7-6 with TRBJ1-1; D gene unclear. The CDR3 has 12 amino acids. Germline-derived CDR1 and CDR2 are SGHVS and FNYEAQ. V was trimmed by 5 bases and J by 1 base, leaving 5 bases between them. As DNA, the CDR3 is TGTGCCAGCAGCCTCAAGAACACTGAAGCTTTCTTT. It yields the protein CASSLKNTEAFF.

The chain uses TRBV19 and TRBJ2-1; D is undetermined. Germline loops: CDR1 LNHDA, CDR2 SQIVND (reference sequence). V was clipped by 4 bases and J by 7 bases, with 5 bases between them. This CDR3 region has 11 residues. The CDR3 is CASSSLNEQFF. As DNA, the CDR3 is TGTGCCAGTAGTAGTCTAAATGAGCAGTTCTTC. The full variable domain, in which reference TRBV19 and TRBJ2-1 provide the parts outside the CDR3, is DGGITQSPKYLFRKEGQNVTLSCEQNLNHDAMYWYRQDPGQGLRLIYYSQIVNDFQKGDIAEGYSVSREKKESFPLTVTSAQKNPTAFYLCASSSLNEQFFGPGTRLTVL.

This rearrangement joins TRBV19 to TRBJ2-3, with TRBD2 matching 7 bases. This CDR3 contains 14 residues. V lost 3 bases to trimming and J lost 6 bases; unmatched junction nucleotides: 6. The V gene's germline CDR1 is LNHDA and CDR2 SQIVND (reference sequence). The CDR3 region is CASSIARGKDTQYF. The CDR3 DNA follows: TGTGCCAGTAGTATTGCGCGGGGGAAGGATACGCAGTATTTT.

The chain carries TRBV2 and TRBJ1-4; 8 nucleotides agree with TRBD1. Per the germline V gene, CDR1 is SNHLY and CDR2 is FYNNEI. V gave up 6 bases and J gave up 0 bases; unmatched junction bases: 0. The CDR3 totals 14 residues. CDR3 region: CASRDRATNEKLFF. The CDR3, as DNA: TGTGCCAGCAGGGACAGGGCAACTAATGAAAAACTGTTTTTT.

This clone was counted a single time. J is TRBJ2-2 and V is TRBV14; TRBD2 agrees at 12 bases. This CDR3 has 16 amino acids. The junction had 5 bases not matched to a gene; V was cut back by 4 bases and J by 5 bases. Looked up from germline, CDR1 is SGHDN and CDR2 is FVKESK. The CDR3 loop is CASSPWTSGATGELFF. The CDR3 nucleotides are TGTGCCAGCAGCCCCTGGACTAGCGGGGCTACCGGGGAGCTGTTTTTT.

V usage is TRBV6-5 and J usage is TRBJ2-7; D is unclear. Germline V gives CDR1 MNHEY, CDR2 SVGAGI. The length of the CDR3 is 13 residues. V dropped 5 bases and J dropped 4 bases, with 12 bases sitting between them. CDR3 loop: CASSPTNKYEQYF. CDR3 DNA sequence: TGTGCCAGCAGTCCAACCAACAAGTACGAGCAGTACTTC.

The sample holds a few counts of this clone. This chain links TRBV30 with TRBJ1-4, with TRBD1 matching over 9 bases. CDR3 length: 15 residues. V lost 0 bases, J lost 5 bases, and 4 bases stayed unmatched. Per germline, CDR1 GTSNPN and CDR2 SVGIG (reference sequence). The CDR3 DNA reads TGTGCCTGGAGTGTAAAGGGACAGGGAAATGAAAAACTGTTTTTT. This gives the protein CAWSVKGQGNEKLFF. The full variable domain, in which reference TRBV30 and TRBJ1-4 provide the parts outside the CDR3, is SQTIHQWPATLVQPVGSPLSLECTVEGTSNPNLYWYRQAAGRGLQLLFYSVGIGQISSEVPQNLSASRPQDRQFILSSKKLLLSDSGFYLCAWSVKGQGNEKLFFGSGTQLSVL.

The chain has TRBV21-1 and TRBJ2-7; TRBD2 is taken as the D call from the table, unchecked against the DNA. TRBV21-1 is termed a pseudogene. This CDR3 has 16 amino acids. The CDR3 spells CASSKRMTSRTYEQYF. Written as DNA, the CDR3 is TGTGCCAGCAGCAAAAGGATGACTAGCCGAACCTACGAGCAGTACTTC.